This TCR beta chain was sequenced in a study of cytomegalovirus exposure and HLA in healthy donors. Study results and limitations: Prior analysis indicated that the majority of TCR beta V segments exhibited productivity approximately 90% or approximately 30% of the time. A later analysis linked around 15,000 TCR beta sequences to HLA alleles at 0.05 false discovery rate. Later analysis indicated greater clonal expansion among HLA-associated TCR beta chains than among equally common other chains.

As to this clone: Its antigen is currently unknown.

Vbeta (60) and Jbeta (13) primers were used in the PCR. Under the authors' procedure: Counted up in a later analysis, unique TCR beta chains came to about 83 million, with about 9.9 million shared. Data came from immunoSEQ multiplex PCR; TCRdb stores just in-frame clones and leaves some out. The DNA was the basis for D and trimming; V, J and clone size are from that table. The table has 150,000 to 180,000 clones, approximately 80% seen once; the top ten hold 9.5% to 15%. The specimen was PBMCs. The sequence was obtained from a man aged 25-40 years in good health and CMV-seropositive.

CDR3 protein: CASSFGHYNPYEQYF. The CDR3 DNA follows: TGTGCCAGCAGCTTTGGACACTATAACCCCTACGAGCAGTACTTC. The genes are TRBV7-9 and TRBJ2-5; D is possibly TRBD1 (5 bases). The last part of the DNA fits TRBJ2-7 better; the J call may be wrong. From germline, CDR1 is SEHNR and CDR2 FQNEAQ (reference sequence). CDR3 length: 15 residues.